This T cell receptor (beta chain) was identified in a study of CD8 T cells in Susac syndrome. RNA was extracted with the RNeasy kit, and a quantity of about 0.5 to 1 ug was reverse transcribed using random hexamers. TCRdb independently ran MiXCR on the immunoSEQ multiplex PCR reads; one entry per CDR3 protein. This table holds 250,000 to 300,000 distinct CDR3 sequences, roughly 81% found once. Specimen: CD8+ T cells from PBMCs. The origin of this receptor is a human donor with multiple sclerosis.

This chain's CDR3 is CASSIATGQGGAYEQYF. The CDR3, as DNA: TGTGCCAGTAGTATAGCGACGGGACAGGGGGGAGCCTACGAGCAGTACTTC. This chain uses TRBV19 with TRBJ2-7; 11 bases are shared with TRBD1. The CDR3 spans 17 residues. CDR1 and CDR2 from the germline V gene are LNHDA and SQIVND (reference sequence). V shed 1 base and J 2 bases; nucleotides not matched to a gene: 7.